This TCR beta chain derives from a study of blood T cell repertoires in COVID-19. Germline V gives CDR1 SEHNR, CDR2 FQNEAQ (reference sequence). The CDR3 spans 15 residues. With V trimmed by 1 base and J by 4 bases, 7 bases remained unmatched. In the study's own analysis: Amplifying reference gene primers gave estimates of nucleated cell counts. Data came from immunoSEQ multiplex PCR; TCRdb stores just in-frame clones and leaves some out. V and J calls and clone size are as listed in that table; D and trimming were resolved from the DNA. The sample has more than 95,000 clones, around 87% seen once. The rearrangement links TRBV7-9 to TRBJ2-7, with 7 bases aligning to TRBD2. Material for sequencing was peripheral blood. The clonotype comes from a man between 50 and 59 years old with acute or convalescent COVID-19. In nucleotides, the CDR3 is TGTGCCAGCAGCTTAGGCGGGATTAGCGGGTACGAGCAGTACTTC. Protein sequence: CASSLGGISGYEQYF.